This entry lists 22 T cell receptor beta chains sequenced from one sample in a study of cytomegalovirus exposure and HLA in healthy donors. PCR primers comprised 60 Vbeta and 13 Jbeta primers. Repertoires were generated with immunoSEQ multiplex PCR, while TCRdb's copy carries only in-frame clones and drops some. The sample lists 100,000 to 150,000 clones, roughly 70% seen once, with 11% in the top ten. The sample was PBMCs. These receptors were collected from a woman between 50 and 59 years old in good health and CMV-seropositive.

The chain combines TRBV19 with TRBJ1-5; perhaps TRBD1 as D (5 bases). The CDR3 spans 13 residues. The V gene lost 4 bases and the J gene lost 6 bases, with 10 bases spanning the gap. Germline loops: CDR1 LNHDA, CDR2 SQIVND (reference sequence). The CDR3 region has the DNA TGTGCCAGTAGTACGGTCGGGGGTCAGCCCCAGCATTTT. Protein sequence: CASSTVGGQPQHF.

The chain carries TRBV28 and TRBJ2-7; possibly TRBD2 for D (5 bases). The CDR3 runs 15 residues. V lost 6 bases to trimming and J lost 7 bases, with 22 bases between them. The germline gives CDR1 MDHEN, CDR2 SYDVKM. This CDR3 reads CASRREGERSGEQYF. CDR3 coding DNA: TGTGCCAGCAGACGAGAAGGCGAGAGATCGGGGGAGCAGTACTTC. Supplemented by reference TRBV28 and TRBJ2-7, the full variable domain reads DVKVTQSSRYLVKRTGEKVFLECVQDMDHENMFWYRQDPGLGLRLIYFSYDVKMKEKGDIPEGYSVSREKKERFSLILESASTNQTSMYLCASRREGERSGEQYFGPGTRLTVT.

The V call is TRBV10-3, the J call TRBJ1-2; possibly TRBD1 for D (5 bases). The V gene lost 2 bases and the J gene lost 8 bases, with 9 bases spanning the gap. The length of the CDR3 is 12 residues. Looked up from germline, CDR1 is ENHRY and CDR2 is SYGVKD. CDR3 protein: CAISEPGEGYTF. The CDR3 DNA follows: TGTGCCATCAGTGAGCCGGGGGAGGGCTACACCTTC.

This sequence joins TRBV7-2 and TRBJ2-7, with 7 bases fitting TRBD1. The CDR3 extends over 14 amino acids. In germline, CDR1 is SGHTA, CDR2 FQGNSA. J gave up 6 bases and V 5 bases, and 10 bases lay outside the gene matches. CDR3 nucleotides: TGTGCCAGCAGCCTCGAAATCGGGACAGCCGAGCAGTACTTC. This codes for CASSLEIGTAEQYF. The full variable domain, with the rest looked up from reference TRBV7-2 and TRBJ2-7, is GAGVSQSPSNKVTEKGKDVELRCDPISGHTALYWYRQSLGQGLEFLIYFQGNSAPDKSGLPSDRFSAERTGGSVSTLTIQRTQQEDSAVYLCASSLEIGTAEQYFGPGTRLTVT.

The chain carries TRBV30 and TRBJ1-1, with a tentative D call TRBD1 (5 bases). The CDR3 is 13 amino acids. Germline V gene lookup returns CDR1 GTSNPN and CDR2 SVGIG (reference sequence). The V end was cut by 5 bases, the J end by 1 base, with 11 bases between. The CDR3 reads CAWARQTNTEAFF. The DNA for the CDR3 is TGTGCCTGGGCCCGACAGACGAACACTGAAGCTTTCTTT.

The CDR3 nucleotides are TGTGCCAGCAGTTACAGCAGCAATCAGCCCCAGCATTTT. Its translation is CASSYSSNQPQHF. The chain has TRBV6-6 and TRBJ1-5; D remains ambiguous. V was clipped by 2 bases and J by 1 base, with 3 bases between them. Germline V gives CDR1 MNHNY, CDR2 SVGAGI (reference sequence). The length of the CDR3 is 13 residues.

This clone was detected only a few times. This chain links TRBV9 with TRBJ2-3; a possible D gene is TRBD2 (5 bases). This CDR3 comprises 14 residues. In germline, CDR1 is SGDLS, CDR2 YYNGEE. The V end was cut by 3 bases, the J end by 3 bases, with 11 bases between. The CDR3 loop reads CASSATLGTDTQYF. CDR3 sequence (DNA): TGTGCCAGCAGCGCAACACTAGGTACAGATACGCAGTATTTT.

V usage is TRBV7-2 and J usage is TRBJ1-2; D unclear. The V end lost 2 bases, the J end lost 2 bases, and 6 bases lay between the germline ends. Germline V CDR1 and CDR2: SGHTA, FQGNSA. The CDR3 is 13 amino acids. The CDR3 is CASSLISNYGYTF. The CDR3 nucleotides are TGTGCCAGCAGCTTAATCTCCAACTATGGCTACACCTTC.

CDR3 amino acids: CASSLSGAGVNTEAFF. CDR3 nucleotides: TGTGCCAGCAGTTTATCAGGGGCGGGAGTGAACACTGAAGCTTTCTTT. This rearrangement joins TRBV28 to TRBJ1-1; D perhaps matches TRBD1 (6 bases). V was cut by 1 base and J by 0 bases, with 12 bases left in between. CDR1 and CDR2 from the germline V gene are MDHEN and SYDVKM. The CDR3 is made up of 16 amino acids.

The chain couples TRBV18 to TRBJ1-4, with D uncertain. Trimming shortened V by 3 bases and J by 7 bases, and 12 bases separated the two germline ends. The germline CDR1 and CDR2 sequences are KGHSH and LQKENI. CDR3 length: 14 residues. The CDR3 nucleotides are TGTGCCAGCTCACCTCAGTCACACCTTGAAAAACTGTTTTTT. It codes for CASSPQSHLEKLFF.

The rearrangement joins TRBV5-4 to TRBJ1-1, with D possibly matching TRBD1 (5 bases). Per germline, CDR1 SGHNT and CDR2 YYREEE (reference sequence). The CDR3 loop spans 13 amino acids. V lost 4 bases to trimming and J lost 6 bases, with 13 bases between them. CDR3 DNA sequence: TGTGCCAGCAGCCGCGATGACAGCGCTGAAGCTTTCTTT. This gives the protein CASSRDDSAEAFF.

A remark on this clone: At one end the junction does not follow the germline gene, possibly because of a read error. The V and J genes are TRBV5-6 and TRBJ1-2, with D tentatively TRBD1 (6 bases). Germline CDR1 SGHDT, CDR2 YYEEEE. The CDR3 consists of 15 residues. This CDR3 reads CASSLGQGINCGYTF. In DNA form, the CDR3 reads TGTGCCAGCAGCTTGGGTCAGGGGATTAACTGTGGCTACACCTTC. The full variable domain, rest sourced from reference TRBV5-6 and TRBJ1-2, is DAGVTQSPTHLIKTRGQQVTLRCSPKSGHDTVSWYQQALGQGPQFIFQYYEEEERQRGNFPDRFSGHQFPNYSSELNVNALLLGDSALYLCASSLGQGINCGYTFGSGTRLTVV.

The chain employs TRBV27 and TRBJ2-6; no clear D. The CDR3 is made up of 15 amino acids. V lost 2 bases, J lost 1 base, and 6 bases lay in between. The V gene's germline CDR1 is MNHEY and CDR2 SMNVEV (reference sequence). CDR3 DNA sequence: TGTGCCAGCAGTTTAGGCGGATCTGGGGCCAACGTCCTGACTTTC. Amino acid sequence: CASSLGGSGANVLTF. Filled out from reference TRBV27 and TRBJ2-6, the complete variable domain reads EAQVTQNPRYLITVTGKKLTVTCSQNMNHEYMSWYRQDPGLGLRQIYYSMNVEVTDKGDVPEGYKVSRKEKRNFPLILESPSPNQTSLYFCASSLGGSGANVLTFGAGSRLTVL.

This clone was seen a handful of times. V gene TRBV4-3 combines with J gene TRBJ1-1; 7 positions match TRBD1. J lost 0 bases, V lost 3 bases, and 4 bases had no gene match. Germline V CDR1 and CDR2: LGHNA, YSLEER. This CDR3 comprises 15 residues. In nucleotides, the CDR3 is TGCGCCAGCAGCCAGGACAGGTACATGAACACTGAAGCTTTCTTT. Its protein is CASSQDRYMNTEAFF.

This clone came up a few times. The chain has TRBV18 and TRBJ1-2; 8 nucleotides line up with TRBD1. This CDR3 is 14 amino acids long. After removal of 3 bases from V and 5 bases from J, the junction contained 5 bases not matched to a gene. The germline CDR1 and CDR2 sequences are KGHSH and LQKENI. Here the CDR3 DNA reads TGTGCCAGCTCACCCGGACAGGGCTTATATGGCTACACCTTC. This sequence encodes CASSPGQGLYGYTF.

Worth noting for this clone: The junction shows a germline mismatch at one end, possibly a read error. This chain connects TRBV7-9 to TRBJ2-1, with D maybe TRBD1 (6 bases). This CDR3 spans 13 amino acids. Germline V lookup: CDR1 SEHNR, CDR2 FQNEAQ (reference sequence). The CDR3 nucleotides read TGTGCCAGCAGCCGGGACACCTACGATGAGCAGTTCTTC. Its protein is CASSRDTYDEQFF. The whole variable domain, remainder taken from reference TRBV7-9 and TRBJ2-1, is DTGVSQNPRHKITKRGQNVTFRCDPISEHNRLYWYRQTLGQGPEFLTYFQNEAQLEKSRLLSDRFSAERPKGSFSTLEIQRTEQGDSAMYLCASSRDTYDEQFFGPGTRLTVL.

The V gene is TRBV4-3, the J gene TRBJ2-2; D call uncertain. This CDR3 spans 14 amino acids. V was cut by 0 bases and J by 6 bases, with 8 bases left in between. Germline CDR1 reads LGHNA; CDR2 reads YSLEER. The DNA for the CDR3 is TGCGCCAGCAGCCAAGAGAGTTGGTCCGGGGAGCTGTTTTTT. Its translation: CASSQESWSGELFF.

The chain links TRBV12-5 to TRBJ1-1, with 8 bases that match TRBD1. Trimming took 0 bases from V and 2 from J; bases not matched to a gene: 14. The CDR3 spans 19 residues. The germline gives CDR1 LGHNT, CDR2 FRNRAP. The CDR3 nucleotides are TGTGCTAGTGGTTTGGTAAGAAAATACAGGGGGGGAGAAAACACTGAAGCTTTCTTT. Amino acid sequence: CASGLVRKYRGGENTEAFF.

The V gene is TRBV6-1, the J gene TRBJ2-1, with 11 bases lining up with TRBD2. The V and J ends lost 4 bases and 10 bases, in that order; junction bases with no gene match: 3. The CDR3 runs 13 residues. The germline V gene has CDR1 MNHNS and CDR2 SASEGT. The CDR3 bases are TGTGCCAGCAGTGGCAGACTAGCGGGGGAGCAGTTCTTC. It encodes CASSGRLAGEQFF.

The chain uses TRBV7-2 and TRBJ2-6, with TRBD2 matching 7 bases. V gave up 5 bases and J gave up 4 bases; unmatched junction bases: 8. The CDR3 loop spans 16 amino acids. Germline CDR1 SGHTA, CDR2 FQGNSA. CDR3 nucleotides: TGTGCCAGCAGCCCCTCGGGGGGTTCAGGGGCCAACGTCCTGACTTTC. Translation: CASSPSGGSGANVLTF.

The CDR3 spells CASSLRQEEPKNIQYF. The CDR3 DNA reads as TGTGCCAGCAGCTTACGACAGGAAGAACCCAAAAACATTCAGTACTTC. The rearrangement joins TRBV9 to TRBJ2-4; weak D call: TRBD1 (6 bases). V lost 4 bases to trimming and J lost 2 bases, with 16 bases between them. Per the germline V gene, CDR1 is SGDLS and CDR2 is YYNGEE. The CDR3 runs 16 residues. The full variable domain, its missing parts supplied by reference TRBV9 and TRBJ2-4, is DSGVTQTPKHLITATGQRVTLRCSPRSGDLSVYWYQQSLDQGLQFLIQYYNGEERAKGNILERFSAQQFPDLHSELNLSSLELGDSALYFCASSLRQEEPKNIQYFGAGTRLSVL.

The DNA of the CDR3 is TGTGCCAGCAGTCCACTTAGCGGGAGACACACAGATACGCAGTATTTT. Its translation is CASSPLSGRHTDTQYF. V is TRBV27 and J is TRBJ2-3, with 9 nucleotides matching TRBD2. CDR3 size: 16 residues. With 5 bases clipped from V and 2 bases from J, the junction kept 8 bases outside the gene matches. Germline CDR1 and CDR2: MNHEY and SMNVEV (reference sequence).